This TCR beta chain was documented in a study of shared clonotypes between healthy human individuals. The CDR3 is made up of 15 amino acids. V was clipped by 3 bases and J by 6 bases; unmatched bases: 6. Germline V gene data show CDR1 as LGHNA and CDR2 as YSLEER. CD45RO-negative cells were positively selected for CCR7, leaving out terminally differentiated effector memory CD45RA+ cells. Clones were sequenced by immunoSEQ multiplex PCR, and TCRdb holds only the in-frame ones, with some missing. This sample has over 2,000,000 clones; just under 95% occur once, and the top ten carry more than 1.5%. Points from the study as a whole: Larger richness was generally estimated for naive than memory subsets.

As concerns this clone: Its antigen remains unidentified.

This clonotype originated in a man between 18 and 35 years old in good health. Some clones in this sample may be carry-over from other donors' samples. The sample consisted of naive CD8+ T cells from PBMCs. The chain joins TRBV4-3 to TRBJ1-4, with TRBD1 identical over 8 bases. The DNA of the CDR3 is TGCGCCAGCAGCCAGGACAGGGACCCTTATGAAAAACTGTTTTTT. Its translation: CASSQDRDPYEKLFF.